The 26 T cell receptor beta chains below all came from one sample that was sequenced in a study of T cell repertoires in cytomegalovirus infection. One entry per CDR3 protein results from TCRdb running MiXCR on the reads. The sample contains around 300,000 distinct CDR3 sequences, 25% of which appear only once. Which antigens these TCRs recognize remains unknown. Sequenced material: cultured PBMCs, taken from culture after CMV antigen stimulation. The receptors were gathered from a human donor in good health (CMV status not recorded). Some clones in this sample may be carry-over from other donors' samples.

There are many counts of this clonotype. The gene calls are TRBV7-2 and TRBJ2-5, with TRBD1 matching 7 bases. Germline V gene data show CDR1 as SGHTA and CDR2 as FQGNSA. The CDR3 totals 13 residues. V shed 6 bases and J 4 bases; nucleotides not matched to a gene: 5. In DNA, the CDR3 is TGTGCCAGCAGAGACAGGGCTGGAGAGACCCAGTACTTC. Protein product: CASRDRAGETQYF.

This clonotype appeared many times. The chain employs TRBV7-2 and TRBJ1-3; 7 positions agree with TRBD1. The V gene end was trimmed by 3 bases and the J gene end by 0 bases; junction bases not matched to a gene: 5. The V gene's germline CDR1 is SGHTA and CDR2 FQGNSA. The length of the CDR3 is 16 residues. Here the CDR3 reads CASSFGQASSGNTIYF. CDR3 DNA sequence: TGTGCCAGCAGCTTTGGACAGGCCAGCTCTGGAAACACCATATATTTT.

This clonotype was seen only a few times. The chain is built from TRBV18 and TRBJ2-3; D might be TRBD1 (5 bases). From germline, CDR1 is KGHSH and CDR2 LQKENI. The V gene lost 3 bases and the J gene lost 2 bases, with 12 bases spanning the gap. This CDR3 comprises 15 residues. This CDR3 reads CASSPAKGFTDTQYF. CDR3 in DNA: TGTGCCAGCTCACCGGCGAAGGGGTTCACAGATACGCAGTATTTT. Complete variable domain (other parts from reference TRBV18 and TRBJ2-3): NAGVMQNPRHLVRRRGQEARLRCSPMKGHSHVYWYRQLPEEGLKFMVYLQKENIIDESGMPKERFSAEFPKEGPSILRIQQVVRGDSAAYFCASSPAKGFTDTQYFGPGTRLTVL.

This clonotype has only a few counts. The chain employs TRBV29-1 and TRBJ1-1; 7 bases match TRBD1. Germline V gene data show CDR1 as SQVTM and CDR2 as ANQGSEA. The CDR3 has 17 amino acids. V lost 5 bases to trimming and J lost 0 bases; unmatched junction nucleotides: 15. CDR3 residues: CSVQSLGTVHMNTEAFF. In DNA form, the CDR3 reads TGCAGCGTTCAAAGTCTAGGGACAGTTCACATGAACACTGAAGCTTTCTTT. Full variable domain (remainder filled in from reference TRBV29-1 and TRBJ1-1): SAVISQKPSRDICQRGTSLTIQCQVDSQVTMMFWYRQQPGQSLTLIATANQGSEATYESGFVIDKFPISRPNLTFSTLTVSNMSPEDSSIYLCSVQSLGTVHMNTEAFFGQGTRLTVV.

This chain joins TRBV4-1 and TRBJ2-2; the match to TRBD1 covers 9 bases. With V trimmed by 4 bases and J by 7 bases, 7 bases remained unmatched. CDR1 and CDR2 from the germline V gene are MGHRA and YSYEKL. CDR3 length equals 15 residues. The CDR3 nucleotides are TGCGCCAGCAGCCGAACAGGGGGCCTGAGCGGGGAGCTGTTTTTT. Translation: CASSRTGGLSGELFF.

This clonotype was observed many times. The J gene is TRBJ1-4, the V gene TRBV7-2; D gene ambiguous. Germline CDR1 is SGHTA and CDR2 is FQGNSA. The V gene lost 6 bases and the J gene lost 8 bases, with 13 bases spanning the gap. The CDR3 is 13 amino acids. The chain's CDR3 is CASRTRAREKLFF. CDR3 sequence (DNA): TGTGCCAGCAGAACAAGGGCGAGGGAAAAACTGTTTTTT.

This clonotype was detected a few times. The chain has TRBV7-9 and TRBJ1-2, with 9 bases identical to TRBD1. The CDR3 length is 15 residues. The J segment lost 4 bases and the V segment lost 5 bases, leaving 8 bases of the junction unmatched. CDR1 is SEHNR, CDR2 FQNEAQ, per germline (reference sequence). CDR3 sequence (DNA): TGTGCCAGCAGCCCCCCGGGACAGGGCACCTATGGCTACACCTTC. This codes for CASSPPGQGTYGYTF.

CDR3 nucleotides: TGTGCCAGCAGTTGGGGGGGTCCTGGGGACACCATATATTTT. Encoded protein: CASSWGGPGDTIYF. The chain combines TRBV12-3 or TRBV12-4 with TRBJ1-3; TRBD1 might be the D (5 bases). This CDR3 contains 14 residues. V dropped 4 bases and J dropped 8 bases, with 15 bases sitting between them.

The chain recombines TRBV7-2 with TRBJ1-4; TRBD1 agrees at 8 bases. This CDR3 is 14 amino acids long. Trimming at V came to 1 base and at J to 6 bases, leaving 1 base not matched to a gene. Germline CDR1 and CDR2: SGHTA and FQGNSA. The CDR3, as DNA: TGTGCCAGCAGCTTAGGCAGGGGGCATGAAAAACTGTTTTTT. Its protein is CASSLGRGHEKLFF.

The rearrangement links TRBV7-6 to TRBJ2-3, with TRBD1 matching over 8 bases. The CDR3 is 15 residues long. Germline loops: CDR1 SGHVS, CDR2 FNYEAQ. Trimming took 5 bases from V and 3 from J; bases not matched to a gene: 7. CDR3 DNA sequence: TGTGCCAGCAGCAACCGACAGGGGAGAACAGATACGCAGTATTTT. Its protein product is CASSNRQGRTDTQYF. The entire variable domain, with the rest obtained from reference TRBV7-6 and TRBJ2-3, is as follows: GAGVSQSPRYKVTKRGQDVALRCDPISGHVSLYWYRQALGQGPEFLTYFNYEAQQDKSGLPNDRFSAERPEGSISTLTIQRTEQRDSAMYRCASSNRQGRTDTQYFGPGTRLTVL.

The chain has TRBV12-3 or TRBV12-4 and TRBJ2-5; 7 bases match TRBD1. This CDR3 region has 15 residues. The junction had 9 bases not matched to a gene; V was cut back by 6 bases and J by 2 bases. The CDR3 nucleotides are TGTGCCAGCAGCCCCATGACAGGGCGGCAAGAGACCCAGTACTTC. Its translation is CASSPMTGRQETQYF.

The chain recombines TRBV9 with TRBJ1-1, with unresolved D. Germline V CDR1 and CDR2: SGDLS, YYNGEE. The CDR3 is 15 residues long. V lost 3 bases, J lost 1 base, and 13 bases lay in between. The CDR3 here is CASSANTGRNTEAFF. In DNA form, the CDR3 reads TGTGCCAGCAGCGCCAACACTGGACGGAACACTGAAGCTTTCTTT.

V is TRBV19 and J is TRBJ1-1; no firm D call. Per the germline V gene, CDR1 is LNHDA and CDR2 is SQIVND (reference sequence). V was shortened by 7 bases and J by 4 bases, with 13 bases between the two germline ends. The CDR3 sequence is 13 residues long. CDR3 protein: CASNRLTGTEAFF. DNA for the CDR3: TGTGCCAGTAACCGTCTTACCGGCACTGAAGCTTTCTTT.

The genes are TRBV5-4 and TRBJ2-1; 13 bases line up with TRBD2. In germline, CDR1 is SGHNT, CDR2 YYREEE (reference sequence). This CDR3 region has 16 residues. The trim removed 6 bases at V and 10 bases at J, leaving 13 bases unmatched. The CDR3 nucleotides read TGTGCCAGCACCCCGGGTAGGACTAGCGGGAGTCAAGAGCAGTTCTTC. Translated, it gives CASTPGRTSGSQEQFF.

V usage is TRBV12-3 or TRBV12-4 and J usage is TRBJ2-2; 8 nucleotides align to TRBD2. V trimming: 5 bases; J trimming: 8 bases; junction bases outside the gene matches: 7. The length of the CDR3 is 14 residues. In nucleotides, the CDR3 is TGTGCCAGCAGTCGCAGCGGGAGTGGGGGGGAGCTGTTTTTT. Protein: CASSRSGSGGELFF.

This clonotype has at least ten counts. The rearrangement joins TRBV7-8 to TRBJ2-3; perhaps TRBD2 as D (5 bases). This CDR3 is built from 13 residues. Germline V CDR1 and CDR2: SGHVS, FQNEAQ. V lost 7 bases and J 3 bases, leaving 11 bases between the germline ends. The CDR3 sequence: CASTLRGTDTQYF. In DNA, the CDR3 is TGTGCCAGCACCCTACGCGGGACAGATACGCAGTATTTT.

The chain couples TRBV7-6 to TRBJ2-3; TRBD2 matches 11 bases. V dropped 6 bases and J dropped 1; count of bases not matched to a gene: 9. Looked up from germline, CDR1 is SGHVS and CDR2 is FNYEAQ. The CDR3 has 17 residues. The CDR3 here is CASSRLAGGWGTDTQYF. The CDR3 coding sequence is TGTGCCAGCAGTCGGCTAGCGGGAGGATGGGGCACAGATACGCAGTATTTT.

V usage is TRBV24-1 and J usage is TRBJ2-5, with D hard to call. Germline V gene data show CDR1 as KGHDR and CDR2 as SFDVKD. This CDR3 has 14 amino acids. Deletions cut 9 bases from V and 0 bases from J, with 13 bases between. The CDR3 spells CATAKTEYQETQYF. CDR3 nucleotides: TGTGCCACCGCCAAGACGGAGTACCAAGAGACCCAGTACTTC.

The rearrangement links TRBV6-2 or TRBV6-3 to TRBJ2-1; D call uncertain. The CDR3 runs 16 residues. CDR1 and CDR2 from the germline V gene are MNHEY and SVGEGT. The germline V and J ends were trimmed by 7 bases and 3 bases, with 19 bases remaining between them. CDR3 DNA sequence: TGTGCCAGCAATGTGGGATCCATCAGGAGCTACAATGAGCAGTTCTTC. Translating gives CASNVGSIRSYNEQFF.

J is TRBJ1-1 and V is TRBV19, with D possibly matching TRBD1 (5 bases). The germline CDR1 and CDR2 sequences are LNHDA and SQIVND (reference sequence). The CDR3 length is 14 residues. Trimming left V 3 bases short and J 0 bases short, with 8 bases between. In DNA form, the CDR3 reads TGTGCCAGTAGTATTTTGGGGCTGAACACTGAAGCTTTCTTT. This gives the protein CASSILGLNTEAFF.

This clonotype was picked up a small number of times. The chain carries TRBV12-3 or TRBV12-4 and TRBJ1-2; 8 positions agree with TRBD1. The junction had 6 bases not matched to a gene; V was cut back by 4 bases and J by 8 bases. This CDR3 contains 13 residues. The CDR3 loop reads CASSSSGGEGYTF. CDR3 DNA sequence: TGTGCCAGCAGTTCGTCAGGGGGCGAGGGCTACACCTTC.

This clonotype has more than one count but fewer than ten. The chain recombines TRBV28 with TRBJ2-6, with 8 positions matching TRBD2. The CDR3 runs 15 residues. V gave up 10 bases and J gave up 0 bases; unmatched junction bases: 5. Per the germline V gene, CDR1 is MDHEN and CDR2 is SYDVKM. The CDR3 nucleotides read TGTGCCACACGGGGGGGGTCCTCTGGGGCCAACGTCCTGACTTTC. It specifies CATRGGSSGANVLTF.

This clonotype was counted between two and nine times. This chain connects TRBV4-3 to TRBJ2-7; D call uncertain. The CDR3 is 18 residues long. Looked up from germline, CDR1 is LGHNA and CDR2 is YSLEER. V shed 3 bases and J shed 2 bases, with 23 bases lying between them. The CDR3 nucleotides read TGCGCCAGCAGCCAGACAAGAGGTGGTTGGCTTTGGACCTACGAGCAGTACGTC. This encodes CASSQTRGGWLWTYEQYV.

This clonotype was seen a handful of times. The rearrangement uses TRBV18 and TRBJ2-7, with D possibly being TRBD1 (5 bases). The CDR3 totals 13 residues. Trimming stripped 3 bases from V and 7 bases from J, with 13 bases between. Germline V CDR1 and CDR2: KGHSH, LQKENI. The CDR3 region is CASSPGQGGEQYV. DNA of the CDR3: TGTGCCAGCTCACCGGGGCAGGGCGGTGAGCAGTACGTC.

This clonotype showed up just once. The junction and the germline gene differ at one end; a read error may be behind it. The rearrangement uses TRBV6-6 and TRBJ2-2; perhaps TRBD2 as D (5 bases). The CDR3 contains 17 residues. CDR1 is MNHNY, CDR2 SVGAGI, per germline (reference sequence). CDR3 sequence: CPSSYVAPHRNTGELFF. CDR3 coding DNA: TGTCCCAGCAGTTACGTAGCGCCTCACAGGAACACCGGGGAGCTGTTTTTT.

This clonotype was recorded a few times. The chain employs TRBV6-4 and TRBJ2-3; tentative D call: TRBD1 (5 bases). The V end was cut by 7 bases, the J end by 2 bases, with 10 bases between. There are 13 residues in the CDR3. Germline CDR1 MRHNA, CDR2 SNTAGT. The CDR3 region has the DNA TGTGCCAGCAAGGGGCAGTTCACAGATACGCAGTATTTT. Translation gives CASKGQFTDTQYF.